This paragraph reports one TCR beta chain. The data originate from a study of blood T cell repertoires in COVID-19. The overall study: The study drew acute and convalescent COVID-19 samples from the United States, Italy and Spain. PBMCs, B-cell-depleted T cells, or T cells were the source of the cDNA or gDNA that made up the material.

Before they entered the study, exposed participants had met a COVID-19 case within 2 weeks. Trimming removed 0 bases from V and 4 bases from J, with 9 bases in between. CDR1 is SGHTA and CDR2 is FQGTGA in the germline V gene. This CDR3 is built from 14 residues. TCRdb keeps only in-frame clones here, not all; method: immunoSEQ multiplex PCR. Among around 250,000 clones listed, 85% to 95% were seen once. The receptor comes from a man aged 40-49 years who had been exposed to COVID-19. This chain connects TRBV7-3 to TRBJ1-1; no reliable D call. Sequenced input: PBMCs or T cells enriched from blood (not recorded which). For the CDR3, the DNA is TGTGCCAGCAGCTTAACAGCGGGTTTCACTGAAGCTTTCTTT. It translates to CASSLTAGFTEAFF.